The 8 T cell receptor beta chains below were found in one sample sequenced in a study of cytomegalovirus exposure and HLA in healthy donors. In the PCR, 60 Vbeta and 13 Jbeta primers were used. The assay was immunoSEQ multiplex PCR, and TCRdb's table has in-frame clones only and misses some. The sample carries about 110,000 clones, around 77% recorded once. Specimen: PBMCs. These TCRs come from a male donor in good health and CMV-seronegative.

This rearrangement joins TRBV7-6 to TRBJ2-5, with D tentatively TRBD2 (6 bases). The germline CDR1 and CDR2 sequences are SGHVS and FNYEAQ. CDR3 length equals 15 residues. The ends were cut back, 7 bases at V and 0 bases at J, with 15 bases in the middle. CDR3 DNA sequence: TGTGCCAGCACCCTAGGAGGGAGCTACCAAGAGACCCAGTACTTC. This codes for CASTLGGSYQETQYF.

The chain uses TRBV11-2 and TRBJ1-1; D remains ambiguous. This CDR3 spans 16 amino acids. V lost 4 bases to trimming and J lost 0 bases, with 15 bases between them. Germline assignment: CDR1 SGHAT and CDR2 FQNNGV. The CDR3 DNA reads as TGTGCCAGCAGCTCCCACGTGAGGTCGATGAACACTGAAGCTTTCTTT. This codes for CASSSHVRSMNTEAFF.

The gene calls are TRBV5-4 and TRBJ2-3; no clear D. This CDR3 is built from 13 residues. Germline CDR1 and CDR2: SGHNT and YYREEE (reference sequence). Trimming cost V 2 bases and J 0 bases, with 4 bases left between them. CDR3 in amino acids: CASSFSSTDTQYF. The CDR3 bases are TGTGCCAGCAGCTTTTCAAGCACAGATACGCAGTATTTT.

The rearrangement joins TRBV27 to TRBJ1-5, with D unresolved. The CDR3 is 13 residues long. The V end was cut by 2 bases, the J end by 4 bases, with 6 bases between. CDR1 MNHEY and CDR2 SMNVEV come from the germline V gene (reference sequence). The CDR3 here is CASSLTGNQPQHF. The CDR3 nucleotides read TGTGCCAGCAGTTTAACGGGGAATCAGCCCCAGCATTTT.

V is TRBV27 and J is TRBJ1-1; D is ambiguous. CDR3 size: 15 residues. Germline assignment: CDR1 MNHEY and CDR2 SMNVEV (reference sequence). V lost 6 bases to trimming and J lost 0 bases, with 14 bases between them. The CDR3 DNA reads as TGTGCCAGCAGCCCCGCGGGCAGCATGAACACTGAAGCTTTCTTT. Amino acids: CASSPAGSMNTEAFF.

This clone was seen a handful of times. V gene TRBV4-1 combines with J gene TRBJ2-5, with 10 nucleotides matching TRBD1. The J call may not be correct, given that the DNA end is closer to TRBJ2-7. Germline V CDR1 and CDR2: MGHRA, YSYEKL. The CDR3 loop spans 14 amino acids. Written as DNA, the CDR3 is TGCGCCAGCAGCCAAAGGGACAGGGGCCACGAGCAGTACTTC. This encodes CASSQRDRGHEQYF.

V and J are TRBV27 and TRBJ2-5; D gene unclear. The J call may be incorrect, as the DNA end agrees better with TRBJ2-7. Germline values: CDR1 MNHEY, CDR2 SMNVEV (reference sequence). There are 14 residues in the CDR3. In DNA, the CDR3 is TGTGCCAGCAGTTTAAAACAGAGCTCCTACGAGCAGTACTTC. Amino acids: CASSLKQSSYEQYF.

The gene calls are TRBV5-4 and TRBJ1-2; 7 positions agree with TRBD1. CDR1 and CDR2 from the germline V gene are SGHNT and YYREEE (reference sequence). The CDR3 is 13 amino acids. V gave up 4 bases and J gave up 9 bases; unmatched junction bases: 9. The DNA of the CDR3 is TGTGCCAGCAGCACTGACAGGGCTGGGAGCTACACCTTC. Translated, it gives CASSTDRAGSYTF.